One T cell receptor beta chain is described in this entry. Its antigen remains unidentified. The data originate from a study of T-cell memory formation after mild COVID-19. Looking at the study overall: TCR clusters mostly belonged to single donors. Study-level points and caveats: Pre-infection memory carried some responding clones, suggesting that cross-reactive memory joined.

The TCR alpha and TCR beta cDNA libraries, bearing sample barcodes and UMIs, were generated by 5'RACE using constant-segment primers. TCRdb called the 5' RACE reads again in MiXCR, with one record for every CDR3 protein. The sample records around 370,000 distinct CDR3 sequences, more than 20% being singletons. CDR1 is SQVTM and CDR2 is ANQGSEA in the germline V gene. With 0 bases removed from V and 3 bases from J, the gap between germline ends came to 9 bases. CDR3 size: 13 residues. The chain combines TRBV29-1 with TRBJ2-7; D is unresolved. The sequence was collected from an adult woman who had mild COVID-19 (a few samples of this study predate the infection). Cell type and time point are not known. The sequenced sample consisted of PBMCs or a T cell subset sorted from them (not recorded which). The CDR3 protein is CSVEDHRHYEQYF. In nucleotides, the CDR3 is TGCAGCGTTGAAGATCACAGACACTACGAGCAGTACTTC.